This T cell receptor (beta chain) was documented in a study of identical twins. Unique molecular identifiers were in the cDNA, with template-switch universal primer binding. TCRdb re-derived calls from the 5' RACE reads in MiXCR, one entry per CDR3 protein. This table holds more than 400,000 distinct CDR3 sequences, 13% to 15% found once. A note on this clonotype: One junction end does not reproduce the germline sequence, and a read error may be involved.

CDR3 size: 15 residues. The same sample was also studied in work on yellow fever vaccine responses in identical twins.

The chain recombines TRBV12-3 or TRBV12-4 with TRBJ2-2, with D possibly being TRBD1 (6 bases). This TCR came from a young woman in good health. The sequencing sample was made of CD4+ T cells sorted from blood. The CDR3, as DNA: TGTGCCAGCAGTTTGGACAGATTGAACTCCGGGGAGCTGTTTTTT. It encodes CASSLDRLNSGELFF.